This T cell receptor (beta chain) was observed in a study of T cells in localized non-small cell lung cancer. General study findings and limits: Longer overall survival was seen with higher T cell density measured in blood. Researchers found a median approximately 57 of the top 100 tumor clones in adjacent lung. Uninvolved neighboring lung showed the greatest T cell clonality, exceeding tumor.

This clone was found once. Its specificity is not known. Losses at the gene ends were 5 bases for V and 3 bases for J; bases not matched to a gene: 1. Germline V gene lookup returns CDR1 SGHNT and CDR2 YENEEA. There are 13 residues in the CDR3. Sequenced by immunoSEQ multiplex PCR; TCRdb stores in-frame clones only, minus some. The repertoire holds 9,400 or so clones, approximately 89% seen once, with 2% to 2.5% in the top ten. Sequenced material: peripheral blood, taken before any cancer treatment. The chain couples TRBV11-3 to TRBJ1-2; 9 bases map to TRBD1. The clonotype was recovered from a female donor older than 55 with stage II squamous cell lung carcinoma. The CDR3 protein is CASSRQGDYGYTF. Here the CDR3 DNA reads TGTGCCAGCAGCCGACAGGGGGACTATGGCTACACCTTC. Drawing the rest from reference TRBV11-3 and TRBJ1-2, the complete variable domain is EAGVVQSPRYKIIEKKQPVAFWCNPISGHNTLYWYLQNLGQGPELLIRYENEEAVDDSQLPKDRFSAERLKGVDSTLKIQPAELGDSAVYLCASSRQGDYGYTFGSGTRLTVV.